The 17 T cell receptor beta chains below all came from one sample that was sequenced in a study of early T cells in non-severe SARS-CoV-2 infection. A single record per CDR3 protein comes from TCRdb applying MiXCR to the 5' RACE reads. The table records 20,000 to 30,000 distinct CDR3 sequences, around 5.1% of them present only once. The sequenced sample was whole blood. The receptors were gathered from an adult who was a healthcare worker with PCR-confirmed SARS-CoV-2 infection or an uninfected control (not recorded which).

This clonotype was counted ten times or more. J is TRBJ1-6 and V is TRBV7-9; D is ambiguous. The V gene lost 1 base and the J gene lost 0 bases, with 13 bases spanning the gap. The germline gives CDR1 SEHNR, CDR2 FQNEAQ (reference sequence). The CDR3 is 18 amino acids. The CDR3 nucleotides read TGTGCCAGCAGCTTAGGGGCAGCCTTCAGCTCCTATAATTCACCCCTCCACTTT. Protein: CASSLGAAFSSYNSPLHF.

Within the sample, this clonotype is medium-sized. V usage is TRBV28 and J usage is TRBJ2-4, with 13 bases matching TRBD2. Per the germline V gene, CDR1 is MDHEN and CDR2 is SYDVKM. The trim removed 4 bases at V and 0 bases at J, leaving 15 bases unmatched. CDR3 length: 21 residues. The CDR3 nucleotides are TGTGCCAGCAGTTCCTGGACGCGACTAGCGGGGGGCAAGATAGCCAAAAACATTCAGTACTTC. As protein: CASSSWTRLAGGKIAKNIQYF.

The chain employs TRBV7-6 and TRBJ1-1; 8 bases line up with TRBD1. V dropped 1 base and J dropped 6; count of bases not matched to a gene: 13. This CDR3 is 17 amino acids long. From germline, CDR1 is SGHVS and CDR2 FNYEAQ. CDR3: CASSLGHPRDRWAEAFF. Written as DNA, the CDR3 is TGTGCCAGCAGCTTAGGTCACCCCCGGGACAGGTGGGCTGAAGCTTTCTTT.

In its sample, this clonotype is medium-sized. The CDR3 DNA reads TGTGCCAGCAGTTTGACAGGGGCTGGGGCCAACGTCCTGACTTTC. Translation: CASSLTGAGANVLTF. This chain connects TRBV6-6 to TRBJ2-6, with 8 bases identical to TRBD1. Germline assignment: CDR1 MNHNY and CDR2 SVGAGI (reference sequence). V lost 4 bases to trimming and J lost 2 bases; unmatched junction nucleotides: 1. The CDR3 spans 15 residues.

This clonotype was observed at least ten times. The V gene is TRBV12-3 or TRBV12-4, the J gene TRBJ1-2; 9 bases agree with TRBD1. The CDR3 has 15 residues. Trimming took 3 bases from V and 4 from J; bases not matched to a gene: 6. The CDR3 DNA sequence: TGTGCCAGCAGTTTCCGGACAGGGGACAGCTATGGCTACACCTTC. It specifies CASSFRTGDSYGYTF.

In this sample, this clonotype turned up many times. CDR3 loop: CASSQDSQGQGYYNSPLHF. DNA of the CDR3: TGCGCCAGCAGCCAAGACAGTCAGGGACAGGGATACTATAATTCACCCCTCCACTTT. V and J are TRBV4-3 and TRBJ1-6; 9 bases line up with TRBD1. Per the germline V gene, CDR1 is LGHNA and CDR2 is YSLEER. V lost 0 bases and J lost 3; bases outside the gene matches: 9. This CDR3 is 19 amino acids long.

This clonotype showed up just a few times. In DNA form, the CDR3 reads TGCGCCAGCAGCTTGGCCGCGGGGACTACCAAAGACCAGTACTTC. This codes for CASSLAAGTTKDQYF. V usage is TRBV5-1 and J usage is TRBJ2-5; 7 nucleotides match TRBD2. The CDR3 is 15 amino acids. V was pared by 0 bases and J by 10 bases, with 12 bases of the junction left unmatched. CDR1 is SGHRS, CDR2 YFSETQ, per germline.

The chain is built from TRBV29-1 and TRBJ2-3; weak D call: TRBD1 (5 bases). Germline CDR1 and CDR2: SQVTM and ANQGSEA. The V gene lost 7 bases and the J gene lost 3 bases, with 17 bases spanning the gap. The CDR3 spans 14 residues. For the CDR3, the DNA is TGCAGCGGTGTCCAGGGCGTGCGGACAGATACGCAGTATTTT. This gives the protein CSGVQGVRTDTQYF.

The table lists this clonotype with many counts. CDR3 sequence: CASSTGVYGYTF. The CDR3, as DNA: TGTGCCAGCAGTACAGGGGTCTATGGCTACACCTTC. The rearrangement joins TRBV12-3 or TRBV12-4 to TRBJ1-2; 7 bases map to TRBD1. There are 12 residues in the CDR3. The ends lost 5 bases at V and 4 bases at J; junction bases unmatched: 1.

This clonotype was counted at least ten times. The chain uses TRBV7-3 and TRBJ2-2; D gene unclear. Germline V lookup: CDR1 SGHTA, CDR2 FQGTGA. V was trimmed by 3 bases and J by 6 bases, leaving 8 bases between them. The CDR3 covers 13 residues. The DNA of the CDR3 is TGTGCCAGCAGCTTGAAGTATCCCGGGGAGCTGTTTTTT. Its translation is CASSLKYPGELFF.

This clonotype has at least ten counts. The CDR3 loop reads CAISRTATYEQYF. The CDR3 DNA follows: TGTGCCATCAGTCGGACAGCAACCTACGAGCAGTACTTC. The V and J genes are TRBV10-3 and TRBJ2-7, with D possibly matching TRBD1 (6 bases). Germline assignment: CDR1 ENHRY and CDR2 SYGVKD. The CDR3 has 13 residues. Trimming stripped 5 bases from V and 2 bases from J, with 10 bases between.

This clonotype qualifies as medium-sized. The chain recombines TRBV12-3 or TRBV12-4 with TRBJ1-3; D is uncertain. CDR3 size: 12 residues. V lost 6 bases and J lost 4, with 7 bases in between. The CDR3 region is CASRSGGNTIYF. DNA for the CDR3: TGTGCCAGCAGAAGCGGGGGAAACACCATATATTTT.

The CDR3 DNA is TGTGCCAGTAGTACCGGGACTAGCGGGGGGAAGTACAATGAGCAGTTCTTC. Encoded protein: CASSTGTSGGKYNEQFF. The chain combines TRBV19 with TRBJ2-1, with 15 bases that match TRBD2. Germline V gives CDR1 LNHDA, CDR2 SQIVND (reference sequence). This CDR3 contains 17 residues. The V gene end was trimmed by 4 bases and the J gene end by 4 bases; junction bases not matched to a gene: 5.

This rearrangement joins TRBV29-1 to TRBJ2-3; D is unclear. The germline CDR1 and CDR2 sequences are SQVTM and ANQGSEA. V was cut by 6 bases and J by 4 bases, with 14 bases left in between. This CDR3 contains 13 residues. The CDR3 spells CSVSDTSADTQYF. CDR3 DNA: TGCAGCGTCTCAGACACGTCGGCAGATACGCAGTATTTT.

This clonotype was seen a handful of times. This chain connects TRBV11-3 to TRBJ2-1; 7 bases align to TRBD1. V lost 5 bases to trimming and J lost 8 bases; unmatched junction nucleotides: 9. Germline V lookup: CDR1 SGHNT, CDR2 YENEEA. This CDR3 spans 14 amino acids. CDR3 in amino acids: CASSRQGDWDEQFF. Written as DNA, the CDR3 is TGTGCCAGCAGCCGACAGGGCGATTGGGATGAGCAGTTCTTC.

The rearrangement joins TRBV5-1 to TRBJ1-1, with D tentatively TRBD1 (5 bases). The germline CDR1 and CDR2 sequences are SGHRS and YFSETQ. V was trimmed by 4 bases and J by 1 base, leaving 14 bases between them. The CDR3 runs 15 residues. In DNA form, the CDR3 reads TGCGCCAGCAGCGTAATACCCGGACAGAACACTGAAGCTTTCTTT. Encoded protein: CASSVIPGQNTEAFF.

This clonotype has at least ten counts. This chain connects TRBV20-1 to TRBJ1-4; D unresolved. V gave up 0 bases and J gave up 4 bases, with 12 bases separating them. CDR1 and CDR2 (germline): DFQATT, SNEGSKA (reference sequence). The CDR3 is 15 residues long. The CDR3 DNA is TGCAGTGCTAGAGATCTTCGGGTTATTAATGAAAAACTGTTTTTT. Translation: CSARDLRVINEKLFF.